One T cell receptor (beta chain) is described in this entry. The antigen remains unidentified. The CDR3 is 16 amino acids. Germline CDR1 reads MDHEN; CDR2 reads SYDVKM. The V and J ends lost 4 bases and 3 bases, in that order; junction bases with no gene match: 9. This specimen comes from a study of T cell responses to AZD1222 COVID-19 vaccine. Study observations and caveats: Vaccine-associated CD4 TCRs spanned spike, dominant at 160-218 and 743-854. Spike-specific TCR breadth rose after two AZD1222 doses, and depth rose as well. Only five to seven individuals given AZD1222 were seropositive at baseline. The donors showed a predominance of white British ancestry and of females, with possible underestimation of clonal diversity.

Assay used: immunoSEQ multiplex PCR; TCRdb lists only in-frame clones, some missing. The sample lists around 120,000 clones, roughly 89% occurring once. The sample in question was peripheral blood, obtained on day 0 of MenACWY control vaccination. V is TRBV28 and J is TRBJ1-3; 7 nucleotides match TRBD1. The TCR sequence derives from an adult in good health. This CDR3 reads CASSSFTGAGGNTIYF. The DNA for the CDR3 is TGTGCCAGCAGTTCGTTCACAGGGGCGGGTGGAAACACCATATATTTT.